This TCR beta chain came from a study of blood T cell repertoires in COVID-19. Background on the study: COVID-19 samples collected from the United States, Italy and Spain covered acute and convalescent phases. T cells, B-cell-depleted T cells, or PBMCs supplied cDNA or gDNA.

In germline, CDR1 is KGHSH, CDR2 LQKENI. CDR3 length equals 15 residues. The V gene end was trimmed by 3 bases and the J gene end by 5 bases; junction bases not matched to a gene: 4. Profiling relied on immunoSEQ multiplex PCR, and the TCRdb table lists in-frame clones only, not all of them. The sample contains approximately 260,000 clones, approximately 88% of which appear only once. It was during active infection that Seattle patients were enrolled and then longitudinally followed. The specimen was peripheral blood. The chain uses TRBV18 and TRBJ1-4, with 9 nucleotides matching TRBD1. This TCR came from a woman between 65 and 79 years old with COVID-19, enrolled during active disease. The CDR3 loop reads CASSPQDRGNEKLFF. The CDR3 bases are TGTGCCAGCTCACCCCAAGACAGGGGGAATGAAAAACTGTTTTTT. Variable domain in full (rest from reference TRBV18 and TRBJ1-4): NAGVMQNPRHLVRRRGQEARLRCSPMKGHSHVYWYRQLPEEGLKFMVYLQKENIIDESGMPKERFSAEFPKEGPSILRIQQVVRGDSAAYFCASSPQDRGNEKLFFGSGTQLSVL.